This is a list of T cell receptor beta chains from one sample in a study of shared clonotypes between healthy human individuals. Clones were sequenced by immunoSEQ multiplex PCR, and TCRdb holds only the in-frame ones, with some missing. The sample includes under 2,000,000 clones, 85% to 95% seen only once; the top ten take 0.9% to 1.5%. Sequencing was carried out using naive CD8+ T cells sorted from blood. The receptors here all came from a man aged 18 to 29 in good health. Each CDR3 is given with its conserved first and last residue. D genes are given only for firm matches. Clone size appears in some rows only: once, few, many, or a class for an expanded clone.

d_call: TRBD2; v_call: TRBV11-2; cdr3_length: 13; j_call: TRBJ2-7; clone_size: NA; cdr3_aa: CASSFGTTYEQYF; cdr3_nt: TGTGCCAGCAGCTTCGGGACTACCTACGAGCAGTACTTC
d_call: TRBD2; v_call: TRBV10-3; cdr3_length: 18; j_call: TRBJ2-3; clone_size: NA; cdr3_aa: CAISESIGTSIFTDTQYF; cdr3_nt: TGTGCCATCAGTGAGTCGATAGGGACTAGCATCTTCACAGATACGCAGTATTTT
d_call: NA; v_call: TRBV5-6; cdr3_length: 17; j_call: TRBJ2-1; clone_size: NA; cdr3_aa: CASSHDPRRLEGNEQFF; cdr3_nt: TGTGCCAGCAGCCACGACCCCCGACGACTGGAGGGCAATGAGCAGTTCTTC
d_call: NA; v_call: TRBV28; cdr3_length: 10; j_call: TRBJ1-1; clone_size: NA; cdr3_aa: CASSAVEAFF; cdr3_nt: TGTGCCAGCAGTGCCGTGGAAGCTTTCTTT
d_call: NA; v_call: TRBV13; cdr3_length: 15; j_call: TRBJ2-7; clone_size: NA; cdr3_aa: CASSPGARRSYEQYF; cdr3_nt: TGTGCCAGCAGCCCTGGAGCGAGGCGCTCCTACGAGCAGTACTTC
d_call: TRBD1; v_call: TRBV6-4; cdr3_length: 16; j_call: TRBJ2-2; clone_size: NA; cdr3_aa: CANRTGGGSDTGELFF; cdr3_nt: TGTGCCAACCGGACAGGGGGTGGATCGGACACCGGGGAGCTGTTTTTT
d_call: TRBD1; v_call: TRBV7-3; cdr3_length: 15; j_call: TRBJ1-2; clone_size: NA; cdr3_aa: CASSSVPGGADGYTF; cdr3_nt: TGTGCCAGCAGCTCAGTCCCAGGGGGCGCGGATGGCTACACCTTC
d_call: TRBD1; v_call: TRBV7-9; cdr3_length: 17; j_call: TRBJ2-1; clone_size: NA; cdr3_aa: CASSAAIGQGSYNEQFF; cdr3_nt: TGTGCCAGCAGCGCCGCAATTGGACAGGGTTCCTACAATGAGCAGTTCTTC
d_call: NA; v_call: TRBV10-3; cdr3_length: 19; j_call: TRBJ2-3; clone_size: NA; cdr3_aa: CAISVGQGGEREPPDTQYF; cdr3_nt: TGTGCCATCAGTGTTGGCCAGGGGGGTGAGCGGGAGCCCCCAGATACGCAGTATTTT
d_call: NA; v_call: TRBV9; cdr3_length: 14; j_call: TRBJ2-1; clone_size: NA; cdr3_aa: CASSVASRGNEQFF; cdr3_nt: TGTGCCAGCAGCGTAGCTAGCCGTGGGAATGAGCAGTTCTTC
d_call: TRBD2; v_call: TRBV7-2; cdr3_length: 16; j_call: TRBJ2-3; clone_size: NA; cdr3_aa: CASSLVPAGSTDTQYF; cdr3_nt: TGTGCCAGCAGCTTAGTCCCAGCGGGGTCCACAGATACGCAGTATTTT
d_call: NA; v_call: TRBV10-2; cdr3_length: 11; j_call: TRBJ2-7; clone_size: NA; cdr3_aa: CASSDGNQQYF; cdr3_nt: TGCGCCAGCAGTGACGGCAACCAGCAGTACTTC
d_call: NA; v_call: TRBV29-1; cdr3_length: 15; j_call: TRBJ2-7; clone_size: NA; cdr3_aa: CSVARDERPIYEQYF; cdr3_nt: TGCAGCGTTGCCAGGGATGAGAGGCCTATATACGAGCAGTACTTC
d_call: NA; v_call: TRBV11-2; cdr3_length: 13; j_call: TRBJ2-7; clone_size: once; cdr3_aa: CASSLLGSYEQYF; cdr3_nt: TGTGCCAGCAGCCTGCTCGGGTCCTACGAGCAGTACTTC
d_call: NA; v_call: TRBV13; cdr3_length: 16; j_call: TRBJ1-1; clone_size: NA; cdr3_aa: CASSLKGGVGGTEAFF; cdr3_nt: TGTGCCAGCAGCTTGAAGGGTGGGGTTGGGGGTACTGAAGCTTTCTTT
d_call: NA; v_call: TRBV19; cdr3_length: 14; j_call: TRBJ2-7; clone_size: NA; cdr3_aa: CASSIARSSYEQYF; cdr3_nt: TGTGCCAGTAGTATAGCCCGCAGTTCCTACGAGCAGTACTTC
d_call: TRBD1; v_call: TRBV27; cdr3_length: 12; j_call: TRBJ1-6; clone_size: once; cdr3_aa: CASSQGVSPLHF; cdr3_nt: TGTGCCAGCAGTCAGGGGGTTTCACCCCTCCACTTT
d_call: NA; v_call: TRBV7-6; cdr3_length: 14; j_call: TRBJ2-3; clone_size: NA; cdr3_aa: CASSLFGGSDTQYF; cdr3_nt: TGTGCCAGCAGCCTATTTGGGGGTTCAGATACGCAGTATTTT
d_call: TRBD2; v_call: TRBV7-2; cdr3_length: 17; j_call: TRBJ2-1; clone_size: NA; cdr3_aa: CASSLGASGSYGNEQFF; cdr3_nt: TGTGCCAGCAGCTTAGGGGCTAGCGGGAGTTACGGCAATGAGCAGTTCTTC
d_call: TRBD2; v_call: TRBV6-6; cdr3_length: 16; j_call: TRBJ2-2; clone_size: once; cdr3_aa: CASSYGTSGYTGELFF; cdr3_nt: TGTGCCAGCAGTTACGGGACTAGTGGGTACACCGGGGAGCTGTTTTTT
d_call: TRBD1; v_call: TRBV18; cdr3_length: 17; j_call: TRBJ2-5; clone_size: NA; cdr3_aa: CASSPGQGIVLEETQYF; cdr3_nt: TGTGCCAGCTCACCGGGACAGGGGATTGTTTTGGAAGAGACCCAGTACTTC
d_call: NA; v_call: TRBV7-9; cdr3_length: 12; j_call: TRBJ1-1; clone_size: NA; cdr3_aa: CASSSQGTEAFF; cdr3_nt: TGTGCCAGCAGCTCGCAAGGCACTGAAGCTTTCTTT